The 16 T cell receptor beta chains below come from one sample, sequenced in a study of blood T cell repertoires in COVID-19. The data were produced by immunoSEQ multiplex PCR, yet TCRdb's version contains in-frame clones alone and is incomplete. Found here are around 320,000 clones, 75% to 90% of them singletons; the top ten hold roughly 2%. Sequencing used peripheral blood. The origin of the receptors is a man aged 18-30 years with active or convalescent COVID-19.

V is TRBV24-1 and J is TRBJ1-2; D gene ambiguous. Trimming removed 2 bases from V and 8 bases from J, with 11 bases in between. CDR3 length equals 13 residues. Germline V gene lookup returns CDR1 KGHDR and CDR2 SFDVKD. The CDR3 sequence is CATSDSGYGGYTF. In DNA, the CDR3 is TGTGCCACCAGTGATTCGGGATATGGGGGCTACACCTTC.

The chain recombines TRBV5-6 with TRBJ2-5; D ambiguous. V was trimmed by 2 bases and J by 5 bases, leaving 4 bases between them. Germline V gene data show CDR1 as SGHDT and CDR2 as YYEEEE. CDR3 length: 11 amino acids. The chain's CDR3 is CASSFMETQYF. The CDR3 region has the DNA TGTGCCAGCAGCTTTATGGAGACCCAGTACTTC.

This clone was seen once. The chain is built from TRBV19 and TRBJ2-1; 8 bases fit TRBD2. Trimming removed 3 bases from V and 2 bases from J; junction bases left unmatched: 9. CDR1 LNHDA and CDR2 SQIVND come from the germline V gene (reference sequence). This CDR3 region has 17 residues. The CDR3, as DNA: TGTGCCAGTAGTATCGGGGGGGCTCAAGGACCCTACAATGAGCAGTTCTTC. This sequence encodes CASSIGGAQGPYNEQFF.

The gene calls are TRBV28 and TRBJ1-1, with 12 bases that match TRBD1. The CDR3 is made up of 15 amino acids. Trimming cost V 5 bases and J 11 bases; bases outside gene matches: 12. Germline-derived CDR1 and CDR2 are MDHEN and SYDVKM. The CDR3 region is CASSERDRGRFKAFF. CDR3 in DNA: TGTGCCAGCAGTGAACGGGACAGGGGGCGTTTTAAGGCTTTCTTT.

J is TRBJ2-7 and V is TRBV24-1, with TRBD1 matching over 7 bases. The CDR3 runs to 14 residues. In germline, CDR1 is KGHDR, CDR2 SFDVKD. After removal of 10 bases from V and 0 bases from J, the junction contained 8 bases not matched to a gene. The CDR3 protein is CATADRLNSYEQYF. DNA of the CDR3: TGTGCCACTGCGGACAGGTTAAACTCCTACGAGCAGTACTTC.

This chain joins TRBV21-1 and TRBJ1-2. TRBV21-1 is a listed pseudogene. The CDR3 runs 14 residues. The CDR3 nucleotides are TGTGCCAGCAGCAGTCGTGGGGGGAACTATGGCTACACCTTC. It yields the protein CASSSRGGNYGYTF.

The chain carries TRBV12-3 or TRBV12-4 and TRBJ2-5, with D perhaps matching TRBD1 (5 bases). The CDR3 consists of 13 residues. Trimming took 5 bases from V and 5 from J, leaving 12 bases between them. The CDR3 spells CASSLGKGETQYF. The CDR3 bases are TGTGCCAGCAGTCTTGGGAAGGGGGAGACCCAGTACTTC.

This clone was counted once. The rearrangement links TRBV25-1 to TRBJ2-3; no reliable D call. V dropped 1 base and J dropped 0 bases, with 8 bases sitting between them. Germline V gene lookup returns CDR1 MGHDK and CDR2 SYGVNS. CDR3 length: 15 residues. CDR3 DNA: TGTGCCAGCAGTGAATCCGAGGATAGCACAGATACGCAGTATTTT. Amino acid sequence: CASSESEDSTDTQYF.

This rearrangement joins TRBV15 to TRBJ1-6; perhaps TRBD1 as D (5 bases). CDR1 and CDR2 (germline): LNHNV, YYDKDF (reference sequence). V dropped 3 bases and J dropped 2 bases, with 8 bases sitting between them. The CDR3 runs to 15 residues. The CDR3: CATSSPGPYNSPLHF. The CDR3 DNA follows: TGTGCCACCAGCAGTCCAGGGCCCTATAATTCACCCCTCCACTTT. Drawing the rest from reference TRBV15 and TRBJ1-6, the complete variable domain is DAMVIQNPRYQVTQFGKPVTLSCSQTLNHNVMYWYQQKSSQAPKLLFHYYDKDFNNEADTPDNFQSRRPNTSFCFLDIRSPGLGDTAMYLCATSSPGPYNSPLHFGNGTRLTVT.

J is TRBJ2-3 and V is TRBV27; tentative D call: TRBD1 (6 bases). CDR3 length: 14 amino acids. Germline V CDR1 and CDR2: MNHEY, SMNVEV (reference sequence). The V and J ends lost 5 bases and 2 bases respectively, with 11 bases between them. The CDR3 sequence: CASSKRQDTDTQYF. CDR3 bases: TGTGCCAGCAGTAAGAGACAGGACACAGATACGCAGTATTTT.

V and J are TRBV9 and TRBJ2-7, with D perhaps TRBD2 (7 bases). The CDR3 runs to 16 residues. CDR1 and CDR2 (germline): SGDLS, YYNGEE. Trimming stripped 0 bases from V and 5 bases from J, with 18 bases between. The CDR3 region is CASSVDGRGPYDEQYF. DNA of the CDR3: TGTGCCAGCAGCGTAGACGGGCGGGGGCCTTACGACGAGCAGTACTTC.

The CDR3 here is CASSQGGTEAFF. The CDR3 nucleotides read TGTGCCAGCAGCCAGGGGGGTACTGAAGCTTTCTTT. V and J are TRBV12-3 or TRBV12-4 and TRBJ1-1; 7 bases align to TRBD1. The CDR3 has 12 residues. The ends lost 6 bases at V and 5 bases at J; junction bases unmatched: 3.

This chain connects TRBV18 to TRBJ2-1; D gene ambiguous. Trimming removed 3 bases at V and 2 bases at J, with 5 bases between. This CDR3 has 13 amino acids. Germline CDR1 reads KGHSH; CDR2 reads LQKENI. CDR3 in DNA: TGTGCCAGCTCACCGGGCGCCTACAATGAGCAGTTCTTC. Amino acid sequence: CASSPGAYNEQFF.

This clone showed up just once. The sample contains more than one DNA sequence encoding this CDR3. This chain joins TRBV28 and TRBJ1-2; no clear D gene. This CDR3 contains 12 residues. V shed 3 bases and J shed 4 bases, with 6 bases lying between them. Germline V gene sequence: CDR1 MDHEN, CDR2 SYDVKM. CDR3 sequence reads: CASSFGSYGYTF. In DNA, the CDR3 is TGTGCCAGCAGTTTTGGCTCCTATGGCTACACCTTC.

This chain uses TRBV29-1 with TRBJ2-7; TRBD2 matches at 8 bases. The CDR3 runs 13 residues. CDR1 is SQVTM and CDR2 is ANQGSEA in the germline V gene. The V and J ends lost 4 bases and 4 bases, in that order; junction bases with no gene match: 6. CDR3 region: CSVVGTRFYEQYF. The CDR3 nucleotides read TGCAGCGTTGTAGGGACTAGGTTTTACGAGCAGTACTTC.

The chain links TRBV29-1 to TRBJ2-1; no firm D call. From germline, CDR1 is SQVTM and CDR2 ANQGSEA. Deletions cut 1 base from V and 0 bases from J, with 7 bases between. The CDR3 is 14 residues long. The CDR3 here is CSVEGQNSYNEQFF. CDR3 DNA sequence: TGCAGCGTTGAAGGTCAGAACTCCTACAATGAGCAGTTCTTC.